This TCR beta chain was retrieved from a study of cytomegalovirus exposure and HLA in healthy donors. Study-level points and caveats: A subsequent analysis found that TCR clusters from the first cohort also tended to co-occur in the 120 or so validation repertoires, with 94% of cluster scores above 0. About 150 TCR beta chains were listed as cytomegalovirus-associated. Across donors, most TCRs were seen rarely, yet some public ones were widespread.

Comment on this clone: The antigen remains unidentified.

The repertoire was sequenced with immunoSEQ multiplex PCR; TCRdb's copy has only in-frame clones and lacks some. The sample has under 250,000 clones, approximately 90% seen once. Germline assignment: CDR1 SEHNR and CDR2 FQNEAQ (reference sequence). This CDR3 contains 14 residues. V was cut by 5 bases and J by 4 bases, with 12 bases left in between. The genes are TRBV7-9 and TRBJ1-5, with D tentatively TRBD1 (5 bases). Specimen: PBMCs. The clonotype was recovered from a man aged 18 to 29 in good health and CMV-seronegative. The CDR3 DNA follows: TGTGCCAGCAGCACGGGGGGGTGGAATCAGCCCCAGCATTTT. The encoded protein is CASSTGGWNQPQHF.